The text below deals with one T cell receptor (beta chain). Its antigen is undetermined. The data derive from a study of T cell responses to AZD1222 COVID-19 vaccine. Profiling relied on immunoSEQ multiplex PCR, and the TCRdb table lists in-frame clones only, not all of them. The repertoire holds some 96,000 clones, with around nine tenths as singletons. Whole-study findings and limits: Sampling captured repertoires only after the peak T cell response.

Germline values: CDR1 KGHSH, CDR2 LQKENI. There are 15 residues in the CDR3. V was trimmed by 3 bases and J by 4 bases, leaving 13 bases between them. This receptor was taken from an adult in good health. The chain links TRBV18 to TRBJ1-5; D gene uncertain. Here the sequenced sample was peripheral blood, taken on day 0 of AZD1222 vaccination. The CDR3 DNA reads TGTGCCAGCTCACCGACCGGGGTTCCTAATCAGCCCCAGCATTTT. Encoded protein: CASSPTGVPNQPQHF.